This paragraph reports one T cell receptor (beta chain). Its antigen is not identified. The junction had 6 bases not matched to a gene; V was cut back by 3 bases and J by 8 bases. Germline loops: CDR1 SGHRS, CDR2 YFSETQ. The CDR3 covers 14 residues. This sample was included in a study of vaccination effects on CD4 cells after COVID-19. On the study more broadly: Post-vaccine specimens arrived a median 72 days past the second dose.

Investigators separated out CD4+ T cells once less than 11 days of culture had passed. The vaccine given was either BNT162b2 or mRNA-1273, in two doses. Assay used: immunoSEQ multiplex PCR; TCRdb lists only in-frame clones, some missing. Among around 49,000 clones listed, 65% to 80% were seen once. V is TRBV5-1 and J is TRBJ1-4, with 8 bases matching TRBD1. This TCR was recovered from a human donor who received a COVID-19 vaccine. The sequencing here drew on CD4+ T cells from PBMCs cultured without peptide, taken after COVID-19 vaccination. CDR3 coding DNA: TGCGCCAGCAGCTCAGGACAGGGACGCGAAAAACTGTTTTTT. Amino acid sequence: CASSSGQGREKLFF.